This TCR beta chain appears in the sequencing data of a study of shared clonotypes between healthy human individuals. The table came from immunoSEQ multiplex PCR; TCRdb's copy has only in-frame clones and leaves some out. The table records about 520,000 clones, 65% to 85% of them present only once. About this clone itself: The target antigen is unknown.

From germline, CDR1 is LNHDA and CDR2 SQIVND (reference sequence). CDR3 length equals 14 residues. V was pared by 7 bases and J by 0 bases, with 13 bases between. All the donors were Caucasian adults who lived in Nashville, Tennessee. Findings and limits, study-wide: Few donors limited the genetic and exposure-history diversity represented.

This sequence joins TRBV19 and TRBJ2-7; possible D gene TRBD2, 5 bases. The specimen was PBMCs. This clonotype originated in a woman aged 40-49 years in good health. Some clones in this sample may be carry-over from other donors' samples. DNA for the CDR3: TGTGCCAGTAACCCTGCGGGTAACTCCTACGAGCAGTACTTC. This codes for CASNPAGNSYEQYF.